This paragraph covers one T cell receptor (beta chain) sequence. This sample is drawn from a study of blood T cell repertoires in COVID-19. Looking at the study overall: Whether acute or convalescent, the COVID-19 samples came from the United States, Italy and Spain. From T cells, B-cell-depleted T cells, or PBMCs came the material, which was cDNA or gDNA.

V lost 6 bases and J lost 2; bases outside the gene matches: 12. CDR1 and CDR2 from the germline V gene are ENHRY and SYGVKD. This CDR3 is built from 18 residues. In the authors' methods: Amplifying reference gene primers gave estimates of nucleated cell counts. TCRdb's table, derived via immunoSEQ multiplex PCR, lists solely in-frame clones and lacks some. The V and J calls and clone size were taken over from that table, and D and trimming were inferred from the DNA. Here the sample spans roughly 150,000 clones, around four fifths being singletons. Sequencing was carried out using peripheral blood. The TCR comes from an elderly woman with acute or convalescent COVID-19. The rearrangement links TRBV10-3 to TRBJ2-5; the match to TRBD2 covers 13 bases. CDR3 DNA: TGTGCCATCAGCCGGACTAGCGGGAGAGAGGGAACACAAGAGACCCAGTACTTC. Encoded protein: CAISRTSGREGTQETQYF.